This T cell receptor (beta chain) was identified in a study of breast tumors, draining lymph nodes, adjacent tissues. Breast cancer patients provided tissue from their axillary draining lymph nodes. TCRdb redid the calling of the multiplex PCR reads with MiXCR, one entry per CDR3 protein. The data show roughly 100,000 distinct CDR3 sequences, 30% seen once. Study-wide results and caveats: Tumors had less TCR diversity than lymph nodes, more than nontumor tissue. Luminal-like breast cancer showed significantly higher tumor–nontumor repertoire similarity than basal-like. The data were judged consistent with most tumor T cells coming from lymph node and expanding in tumor.

This clonotype appeared many times. No antigen is known for it. V gave up 6 bases and J gave up 8 bases; unmatched junction bases: 5. Per the germline V gene, CDR1 is MNHEY and CDR2 is SVGAGI. The CDR3 contains 14 residues. Source material: axillary lymph node tissue. This TCR was recovered from a female donor with breast cancer. Some clones in this sample may be carry-over from other donors' samples. The chain links TRBV6-5 to TRBJ2-1, with 12 bases aligning to TRBD2. The CDR3 loop reads CASSQTSGGDEQFF. CDR3 nucleotides: TGTGCCAGCAGCCAGACTAGCGGGGGCGATGAGCAGTTCTTC.